Reported below is one T cell receptor beta chain. CDR1 and CDR2 (germline): SGHRS, YFSETQ. The CDR3 sequence is 15 residues long. V was cut by 3 bases and J by 4 bases, with 17 bases left in between. PCR involved 60 Vbeta and 13 Jbeta primers. Sequencing used immunoSEQ multiplex PCR; TCRdb keeps in-frame clones, though not all of them. Its table lists some 70,000 clones. These data are taken from a study of cytomegalovirus exposure and HLA in healthy donors. Sequencing was done on a sample of PBMCs. This TCR was sampled from a man in his forties in good health and CMV-seronegative. The chain recombines TRBV5-1 with TRBJ2-7, with D perhaps TRBD2 (7 bases). The CDR3, as DNA: TGCGCCAGCAGCTGGACCCGGGGGGCAAGTTACGAGCAGTACTTC. It yields the protein CASSWTRGASYEQYF.